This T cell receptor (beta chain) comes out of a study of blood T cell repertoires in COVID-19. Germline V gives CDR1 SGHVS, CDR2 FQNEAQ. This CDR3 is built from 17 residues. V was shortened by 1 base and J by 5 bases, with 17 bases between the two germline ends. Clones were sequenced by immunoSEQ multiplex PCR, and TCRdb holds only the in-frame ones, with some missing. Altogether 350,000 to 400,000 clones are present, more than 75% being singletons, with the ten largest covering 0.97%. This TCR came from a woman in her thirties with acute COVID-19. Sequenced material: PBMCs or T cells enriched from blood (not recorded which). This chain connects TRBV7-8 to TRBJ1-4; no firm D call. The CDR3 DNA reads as TGTGCCAGCAGCTTAGTCCCCAGGACCGCGGGAAATGAAAAACTGTTTTTT. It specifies CASSLVPRTAGNEKLFF.